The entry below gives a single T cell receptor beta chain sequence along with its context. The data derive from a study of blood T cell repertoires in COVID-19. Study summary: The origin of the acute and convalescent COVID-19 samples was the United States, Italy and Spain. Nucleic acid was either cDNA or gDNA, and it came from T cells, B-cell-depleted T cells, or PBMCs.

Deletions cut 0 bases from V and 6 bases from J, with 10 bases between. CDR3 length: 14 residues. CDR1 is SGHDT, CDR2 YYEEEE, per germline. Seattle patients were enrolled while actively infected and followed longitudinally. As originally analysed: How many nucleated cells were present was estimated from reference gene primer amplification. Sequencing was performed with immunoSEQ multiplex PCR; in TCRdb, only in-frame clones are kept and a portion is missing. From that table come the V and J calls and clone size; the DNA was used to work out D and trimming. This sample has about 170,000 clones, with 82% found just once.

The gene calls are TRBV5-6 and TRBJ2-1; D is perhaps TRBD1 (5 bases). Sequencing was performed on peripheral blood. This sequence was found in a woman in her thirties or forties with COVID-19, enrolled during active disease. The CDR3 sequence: CASSLGGWANEQFF. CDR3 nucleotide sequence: TGTGCCAGCAGCTTGGGGGGCTGGGCCAATGAGCAGTTCTTC.